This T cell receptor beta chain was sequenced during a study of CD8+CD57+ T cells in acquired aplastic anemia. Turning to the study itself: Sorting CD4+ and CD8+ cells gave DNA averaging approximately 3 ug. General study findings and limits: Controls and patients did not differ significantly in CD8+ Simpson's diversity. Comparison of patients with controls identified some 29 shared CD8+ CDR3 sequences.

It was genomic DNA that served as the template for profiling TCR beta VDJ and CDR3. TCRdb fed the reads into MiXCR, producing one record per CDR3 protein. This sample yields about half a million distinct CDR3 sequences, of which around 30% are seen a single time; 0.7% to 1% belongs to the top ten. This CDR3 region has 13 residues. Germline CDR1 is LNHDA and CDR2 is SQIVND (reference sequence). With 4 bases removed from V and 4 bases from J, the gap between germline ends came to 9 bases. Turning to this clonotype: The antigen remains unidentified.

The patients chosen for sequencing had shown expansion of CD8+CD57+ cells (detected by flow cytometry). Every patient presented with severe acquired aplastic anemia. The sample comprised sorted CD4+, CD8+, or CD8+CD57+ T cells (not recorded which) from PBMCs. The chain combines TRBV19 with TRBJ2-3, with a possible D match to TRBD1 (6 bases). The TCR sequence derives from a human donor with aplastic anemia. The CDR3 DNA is TGTGCCAGTAGTACAGGGGACGCAGATACGCAGTATTTT. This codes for CASSTGDADTQYF.